Shown below are 12 T cell receptor beta chains from a single sample sequenced in a study of prognosis after radiotherapy for stage I lung cancer. With two-round multiplex PCR, TCR beta CDR3 sequences were amplified from genomic DNA. Initially, in first-round PCR, primers specific to each TRBV and TRBJ gene were used. TCRdb reprocessed the multiplex PCR reads via MiXCR and lists one record per CDR3 protein. The table lists about 25,000 distinct CDR3 sequences, 35% to 40% of them singletons. Specimen: PBMCs, collected before or after stereotactic body radiation therapy (not recorded which). These TCRs come from a donor of 50 years or more with non-small cell lung cancer.

This sequence joins TRBV5-1 and TRBJ1-2; 9 positions match TRBD1. CDR3 length equals 17 residues. Germline V gives CDR1 SGHRS, CDR2 YFSETQ. J was trimmed by 4 bases and V by 0 bases; bases with no gene match: 10. The CDR3 DNA sequence: TGCGCCAGCAGCTTGGGACCACAGGGGGCGGACAGCTATGGCTACACCTTC. Translated, it gives CASSLGPQGADSYGYTF.

The rearrangement joins TRBV6-4 to TRBJ2-3; 12 positions agree with TRBD2. This CDR3 contains 14 residues. Germline V lookup: CDR1 MRHNA, CDR2 SNTAGT. V trimming: 10 bases; J trimming: 9 bases; junction bases outside the gene matches: 11. CDR3 coding DNA: TGTGCCATCAACAGACTAGCGGGAGAGGCCACGCAGTATTTT. It specifies CAINRLAGEATQYF.

This clonotype was detected ten times or more. V is TRBV28 and J is TRBJ2-1; 11 bases are shared with TRBD2. Germline assignment: CDR1 MDHEN and CDR2 SYDVKM. The CDR3 runs to 17 residues. J lost 4 bases, V lost 8 bases, and 13 bases had no gene match. Here the CDR3 reads CASGMSSGRARYNEQFF. The CDR3 bases are TGTGCCAGCGGCATGAGTAGCGGGAGGGCCCGATACAATGAGCAGTTCTTC.

The table lists this clonotype with many counts. This chain uses TRBV12-3 or TRBV12-4 with TRBJ2-6; D may match TRBD1 or TRBD2 (6 bases each). The CDR3 is 15 residues long. Trimming removed 3 bases from V and 4 bases from J, with 10 bases in between. The CDR3 nucleotides read TGTGCCAGCAGTTTCGCGGGACAAGGGGCCAACGTCCTGACTTTC. It encodes CASSFAGQGANVLTF.

This clonotype was counted between two and nine times. CDR3 region: CATSDHLPHERTQETQYF. For the CDR3, the DNA is TGTGCCACCAGTGACCATCTGCCACACGAGAGAACCCAAGAGACCCAGTACTTC. V usage is TRBV24-1 and J usage is TRBJ2-5; D uncertain. The germline gives CDR1 KGHDR, CDR2 SFDVKD. This CDR3 has 18 amino acids. V dropped 4 bases and J dropped 1 base, with 21 bases sitting between them.

Details on this clonotype: This may be a read error, as it is one base from a much larger clone. V is TRBV5-5 and J is TRBJ2-7; possibly TRBD1 for D (5 bases). Germline lookup yields CDR1 SGHKS and CDR2 YYEKEE (reference sequence). Trimming left V 6 bases short and J 7 bases short, with 20 bases between. The CDR3 length is 14 residues. The CDR3 DNA sequence: TGTGCCAGCATCTTCCGACAGAGTCCTGGGGAGCAGTACTTC. Translating gives CASIFRQSPGEQYF.

The sample holds many counts of this clonotype. The J gene is TRBJ2-7, the V gene TRBV5-1; 9 bases match TRBD1. J was trimmed by 2 bases and V by 3 bases; bases with no gene match: 6. CDR1 is SGHRS and CDR2 is YFSETQ in the germline V gene. The CDR3 extends over 15 amino acids. The DNA for the CDR3 is TGCGCCAGCAGCTCCGGTTGGACAGGGGCCTACGAGCAGTACTTC. It encodes CASSSGWTGAYEQYF.

This clonotype was seen many times. The chain couples TRBV20-1 to TRBJ2-7, with D perhaps matching TRBD2 (5 bases). The CDR3 is 11 residues long. CDR1 is DFQATT, CDR2 SNEGSKA, per germline (reference sequence). Deletions cut 5 bases from V and 3 bases from J, with 8 bases between. Here the CDR3 DNA reads TGCAGTGCTCAAAGCGGCTACGAGCAGTACTTC. This encodes CSAQSGYEQYF.

By proportion, this clonotype is medium-sized. The rearrangement joins TRBV2 to TRBJ2-7, with no clear D. The CDR3 has 13 residues. Germline values: CDR1 SNHLY, CDR2 FYNNEI. With 4 bases removed from V and 5 bases from J, the gap between germline ends came to 12 bases. CDR3 sequence reads: CASSVSLNNEQYF. The CDR3 DNA reads TGTGCCAGCAGTGTATCCCTTAATAACGAGCAGTACTTC.

This chain's CDR3 is CASEQGLGNQPQHF. CDR3 coding DNA: TGTGCCAGCGAGCAGGGATTGGGCAATCAGCCCCAGCATTTT. The V call is TRBV6-2 or TRBV6-3, the J call TRBJ1-5, with a weak D call TRBD1 (5 bases). Germline CDR1 is MNHEY and CDR2 is SVGEGT. Deletions cut 8 bases from V and 2 bases from J, with 13 bases between. This CDR3 region has 14 residues.

This sequence joins TRBV5-1 and TRBJ2-4; TRBD1 matches 7 bases. CDR3 size: 11 residues. Trimming removed 5 bases from V and 11 bases from J; junction bases left unmatched: 4. The germline V gene encodes CDR1 SGHRS and CDR2 YFSETQ. CDR3 nucleotides: TGCGCCAGCAGGACCGGGACAGTTCAGTACTTC. This translates into CASRTGTVQYF.

This clonotype came up a few times. CDR3 bases: TGTGCCAGCAGCCTCCGGGGCCAAGAGACCCAGTACTTC. Amino acid sequence: CASSLRGQETQYF. The chain carries TRBV27 and TRBJ2-5, with a tentative D call TRBD2 (5 bases). The CDR3 has 13 residues. CDR1 is MNHEY, CDR2 SMNVEV, per germline (reference sequence). The V and J ends lost 6 bases and 1 base respectively, with 9 bases between them.